This TCR beta chain was recorded in a study of blood T cell repertoires in COVID-19 (dated by TCRdb to 2020 to 2021). About the investigation overall: Collaborator samples came from the United States, Italy and Spain and covered acute and convalescent phases of COVID-19. Samples came from the ongoing ImmuneRACE study (first 160 participants) plus 1,254 subjects from 6 global collaborators. Where HLA class I and class II types were available, the types were taken from metadata supplied by the sample provider, not from assay-based typing. The sample metadata nearly always contained a de-identified subject ID, COVID-19 status, age in years and sex. The repertoires were released in a freely available public database meant as a resource for research on the immune response to SARS-CoV-2. The prospective study material was composed of cDNA or gDNA derived from T cells, B-cell-depleted T cells, or PBMCs. Subjects who had been exposed to COVID-19, were actively infected with it, or had recovered from it provided the deeply sampled blood TCRbeta repertoires that made up the dataset. On the study overall, not on this receptor specifically: Clinical and demographic metadata were provided uncurated, with the amount varying by source and participant.

Whole blood was collected in K2EDTA tubes by collaborating institutions according to the institutions' own protocols. Collaborator samples were shipped for TCRbeta analysis as frozen whole blood, isolated PBMCs, or DNA extracted from either sample type. The immunoSEQ Assay, a bias-controlled multiplex PCR, was used to amplify TCRbeta CDR3 regions from genomic DNA. Under the source paper's analysis protocol: Nucleated cell counts per sample were estimated from amplification of reference gene primers within the assay. Sequence reads were collapsed and filtered to measure the absolute abundance of every unique TCRbeta CDR3 rearrangement. For each sample, productive Simpson clonality was calculated as the square root of Simpson's diversity index across productive rearrangements. TCRdb's version of the immuneACCESS table is confined to in-frame rearrangements and falls short of the full clone set. An unresolved V gene accounts for under half of the shortfall where checked; the remainder is of unknown origin. The DNA was the basis for D and trimming; V, J and clone size are from that table. In all, the sample holds roughly 110,000 clones, and 88% of those were seen once. The top ten hold about 6.8% of the sample.

V trim: 6 bases; J trim: 7 bases; unmatched bases: 8. From cysteine to phenylalanine, the CDR3 is 14 amino acids long. Of the read, only the CDR3 DNA is kept; its 42 bases are in frame from base 1. The CDR1 and CDR2 encoded by the germline V gene are MDHEN and SYDVKM. Of note for this clone: The antigen this receptor binds is unknown. Per-base qualities were not stored, and no clone one base away is much larger.

Rearrangement joined TRBV28 to TRBJ2-1, and TRBD2 aligns with 8 junction nucleotides. The material sequenced was peripheral blood. The receptor comes from a man aged 45 to 65 with active or convalescent COVID-19. The CDR3 reads as follows: CASSQERETNEQFF. The nucleotides read TGTGCCAGCAGCCAAGAGCGGGAGACTAATGAGCAGTTCTTC.